The source of this TCR beta chain is a study of shared clonotypes between healthy human individuals. Generated by immunoSEQ multiplex PCR, the TCRdb table keeps only in-frame clones and is missing some. This sample has fewer than 400,000 clones, with less than 85% found just once. The germline CDR1 and CDR2 sequences are SGHTA and FQGNSA. V was clipped by 3 bases and J by 10 bases; unmatched bases: 7. CDR3 length equals 13 residues. This sequence joins TRBV7-2 and TRBJ1-1, with 8 bases that match TRBD1. The source material was memory CD4+ T cells sorted from blood. Subset of the sample: CD45RA-negative fraction. This sequence was found in a man in his thirties or forties in good health. The CDR3 coding sequence is TGTGCCAGCAGCTTGGACAGGGATAGGGGAGCTTTCTTT. It encodes CASSLDRDRGAFF.